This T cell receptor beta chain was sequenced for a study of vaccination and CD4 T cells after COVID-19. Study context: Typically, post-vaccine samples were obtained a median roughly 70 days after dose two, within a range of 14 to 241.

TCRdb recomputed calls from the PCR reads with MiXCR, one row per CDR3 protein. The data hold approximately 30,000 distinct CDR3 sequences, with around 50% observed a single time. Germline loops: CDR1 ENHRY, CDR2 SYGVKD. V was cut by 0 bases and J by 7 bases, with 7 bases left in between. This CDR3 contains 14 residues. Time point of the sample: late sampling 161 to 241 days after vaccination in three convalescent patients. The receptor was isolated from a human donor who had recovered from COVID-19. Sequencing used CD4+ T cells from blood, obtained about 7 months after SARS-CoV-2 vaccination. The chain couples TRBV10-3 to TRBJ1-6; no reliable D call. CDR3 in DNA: TGTGCCATCAGTGAGTCCGGGATCAATTCACCCCTCCACTTT. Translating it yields CAISESGINSPLHF.